This TCR beta chain was sequenced in a study of T-cell memory formation after mild COVID-19 (dated by TCRdb to the early 2020s). About the investigation overall: TCR sequence clusters from the two donors were largely donor specific. In two donors, T-cell clones that expanded and contracted after mild COVID-19 were followed by sequencing TCRalpha and TCRbeta repertoires longitudinally. The cohort was made up of two young adult volunteers, one female and one male, who were previously healthy.

The sequencing machine was an Illumina NovaSeq 6000. TCRalpha and TCRbeta cDNA libraries were built by 5'RACE with constant-segment primers, adding sample barcodes and unique molecular identifiers. Trizol reagent was used to extract RNA from every sample. The libraries were amplified in two PCR steps, and the second step added a second sample barcode and Illumina TruSeq adapters. Sequencing of libraries was performed on an Illumina NovaSeq with 2 x 150 bp paired-end reads. As for the authors' bioinformatics: Demultiplexing of reads and collapsing into UMI-guided consensus sequences were performed with migec v1.2.7. With mixcr v2.1.11, UMI consensuses were aligned to TRA and TRB V and J templates and assembled into clonotypes. Expanded or contracted clonotypes were those called significant by both edgeR and NoisET, with noise models trained on biological replicates. For edgeR calls, a false discovery rate-adjusted p below 0.01 and a log2 fold-change threshold of 1 were applied. PCA with hierarchical clustering of max-normalized trajectories of the 1000 most abundant clonotypes was used as exploratory dynamics analysis. Separately sequenced CD4+ and CD8+ repertoires were used to assign the CD4 or CD8 phenotype of responding clones. TCRdb trimmed the raw reads at Q25, called clones with MiXCR and kept productive beta chains. Under each unique CDR3 protein, matching rows form one entry showing the most common genes and DNA. These V and J calls are TCRdb output, not the study's own analysis. Across this sample there are about 430,000 distinct CDR3 sequences, with about a sixth seen only once. About a fifth of the sample belongs to the ten largest clones.

Overall study outcomes, separate from this receptor: Some responding clones were found in pre-infection memory, which suggests that pre-existing cross-reactive memory T cells took part in the SARS-CoV-2 response. SARS-CoV-2 specificity was not confirmed for the second-wave clones peaking on day 37. Clones contracting from day 15 to 85 had balanced CD4/CD8 phenotypes, while a second wave expanding from day 15 to 37 was biased towards CD4+. Only a couple of mild cases were covered by the study, and larger cohorts that include severe cases with pre-infection samples were considered necessary. Contracting CD4+ clones were found mainly in CM and EM memory subsets, while CD8+ clones were enriched in EMRA.

On this clonotype: Its antigen is not yet known. Base qualities are not provided; no much larger clone lies one nucleotide away.

The CDR3 numbers 16 residues from cysteine through phenylalanine. Here the CDR3 DNA is all that survives: 48 bases in frame from base 1. V loses 4 bases at its end and J loses 2 bases; junction bases beyond the gene matches: 4. CDR1 and CDR2 were assigned from the germline V gene as SGHDN and FVKESK. PBMCs were isolated by Ficoll-Paque density gradient centrifugation. The clonotype comes from a man aged 18 to 30 who had mild COVID-19 (a few samples of this study predate the infection). The sample titles of this study are shuffled in the database, so cell type and time point are left out; the donor was told from shared clones. Material for sequencing was PBMCs or a T cell subset sorted from them (not recorded which). The chain was built from TRBV14 and TRBJ2-6; TRBD1 matches 8 bases in the middle. The DNA is TGTGCCAGCAGCCCGCGACAGGGGCCTGGGGCCAACGTCCTGACTTTC. The translation is CASSPRQGPGANVLTF.